The rows below give T cell receptor delta chains drawn from one sample of a study of gamma-delta T cells after stem cell transplantation. TCRdb made new clone calls on the RT-PCR reads using CATT. This table has roughly 12,000 delta-chain clones, less than 50% appearing once. The sample was gamma-delta T cells. Receptors originate from a human donor. It is not recorded whose cells these are; they may come from a transplant donor. The CDR3 runs from the conserved cysteine through the conserved F or W. The D gene is left open where the match is weak. Rows may omit the clone size; those that give it use once, few, many or a size class.

>-|15|TRDV2|TRDD3|TRDJ1
TGTGCCTGCTTCACTGGGGAATACGGACCCGATAAACTCATCTTT
CACFTGEYGPDKLIF
>-|24|TRDV1|TRDD3|TRDJ1
TGTGCTCTTGGGGAACTCGTGGGCCTTCCTAAGGGTCACTGGGGGATACGGTACACCGATAAACTCATCTTT
CALGELVGLPKGHWGIRYTDKLIF
>few|23|TRDV1|TRDD3|TRDJ1
TGTGCTCTTGGGGAAAGTGGAAGACGATCTGGGGGATACGGGGGTCTTTACACCGATAAACTCATCTTT
CALGESGRRSGGYGGLYTDKLIF
>-|28|TRDV1|-|TRDJ1
TGTGCTCTTGGGGGACCTTCCTACGAGGACGAAAAAACTCTACGTCTACGAAAAAACTGGGGGATTCCTTATAAACTCATCTTT
CALGGPSYEDEKTLRLRKNWGIPYKLIF
>few|26|TRDV1|TRDD3|TRDJ1
TGTGCTCTTGGGCCCCAAAGGTCCCCCAGAGGTCCAACGCTGGGGGATACGTCCTTGTACACCGATAAACTCATCTTT
CALGPQRSPRGPTLGDTSLYTDKLIF
>-|21|TRDV2|TRDD3|TRDJ3
TGTGCCTGTGACACCCTTTTACTGGGGGACCCTAGCTCCTGTGACACCCGACAGATGTTTTTC
CACDTLLLGDPSSCDTRQMFF
>medium-sized|18|TRDV2|-|TRDJ3
TGTGCCTGTGACAAGGAGCGGGACCGCTCCTGGGACACCCGACAGATGTTTTTC
CACDKERDRSWDTRQMFF
>-|17|TRDV1|-|TRDJ1
TGTGCTCTTGGGGAACGGATCCCGGGGACCCAAGGCGATAAACTCATCTTT
CALGERIPGTQGDKLIF
>few|18|TRDV2|-|TRDJ3
TGTGCCTGTGACACCGGTGGGGTTAGCTCCTGGGGCACCCGACAGATGTTTTTC
CACDTGGVSSWGTRQMFF
>once|15|TRDV3|-|TRDJ2
TGTGCCTTTACCCCTACTGTGGGATTGACATCACAACTCTTCTTT
CAFTPTVGLTSQLFF
>-|16|TRDV1|-|TRDJ1
TGTGCTCTTGGGGAAAGTGGATACCCAAACACCGATAAACTCATCTTT
CALGESGYPNTDKLIF
>-|19|TRDV1|-|TRDJ1
TGTGCTCTTGGGGAACGTGGGAAGGCCTCCCGGTTGTACACCGATAAACTCATCTTT
CALGERGKASRLYTDKLIF
>-|25|TRDV1|-|TRDJ1
TGTGCTCTTGGGGAACTCCGCCCTTCCTACTTCCACCGACTGGGGGACAAAGAACACACCGATAAACTCATCTTT
CALGELRPSYFHRLGDKEHTDKLIF
>-|15|TRDV1|-|TRDJ1
TGTGCTCTTGGGGAACTGGGGACCCACACCGATAAACTCATCTTT
CALGELGTHTDKLIF
>medium-sized|20|TRDV2|TRDD3|TRDJ1
TGTGCCTGTGACACCGTTCCGTCTGGGGGATACGGCCTCCACACCGATAAACTCATCTTT
CACDTVPSGGYGLHTDKLIF
>-|15|TRDV1|-|TRDJ1
TGTGCTAGTGGGGAACTAAGGGGATACACCGATAAACTCATCTTT
CASGELRGYTDKLIF
>once|17|TRDV1|-|TRDJ1
TGTGCTCTTGGGGAACCCTACGGGGGGGAATACACCGATAAACTCATCTTT
CALGEPYGGEYTDKLIF
>-|19|TRDV1|TRDD3|TRDJ2
TGTGCTCTTGGGGAATTCTCCCCAAGGGGATACAGGCAAACAGCACAACTCTTCTTT
CALGEFSPRGYRQTAQLFF
>few|15|TRDV2|TRDD3|TRDJ2
TGTGCCTGTGATGTGGGATACGCTTTGACAGCACACCTCTTCTTT
CACDVGYALTAHLFF
>few|20|TRDV1|TRDD3|TRDJ1
TGTGCTCTTGGGGAACGGGATATACGTGGGGGACACCTCTACACCGATAAACTCATCTTT
CALGERDIRGGHLYTDKLIF
>-|14|TRDV3|TRDD3|TRDJ1
TGTTCCTGGGGGATCCGGGGCTACACCGATAAACTCATCTTT
CSWGIRGYTDKLIF
>once|17|TRDV1|-|TRDJ2
TGTGCTCTTGGGGAACTTATACGTTGTACTGGAGCATCACAACTCTTCTTT
CALGELIRCTGASQLFF
>medium-sized|15|TRDV2|TRDD3|TRDJ1
TGTGCCTGTGACACCGTACTGGGGGATACGGGTAAACTCATCTTT
CACDTVLGDTGKLIF
>medium-sized|14|TRDV2|TRDD3|TRDJ1
TGTGCCTGTGACCGGGGGGATCTGTCCGATAAACTCATCTTT
CACDRGDLSDKLIF
>-|21|TRDV1|TRDD2|TRDJ1
TGTGCTCTTGGGGAACCCTTACTTTCCTACCACTGGTGGACTAACACCGATAAACTCATCTTT
CALGEPLLSYHWWTNTDKLIF
>-|19|TRDV1|TRDD3|TRDJ1
TGTGCTCTTGGGGTTCCTACGCCCTACTGGGGGATAGACACCGATAAACTCATCTTT
CALGVPTPYWGIDTDKLIF
>few|16|TRDV3|TRDD3|TRDJ1
TGTGCCTTGAACTGGGGGACCCCTCTGTACACCGATAAACTCATCTTT
CALNWGTPLYTDKLIF
>medium-sized|15|TRDV2|TRDD3|TRDJ2
TGTGCCTGTGACACCGGACTGGGGGATACAGCACAACTCTTCTTT
CACDTGLGDTAQLFF
>-|21|TRDV2|TRDD3|TRDJ3
TGTGCCTGTGACTCCCTACTTTGGGGGATAGAGTCCTCCTGGGACACCCGACAGATGTTTTTC
CACDSLLWGIESSWDTRQMFF
>few|15|TRDV3|-|TRDJ1
TGTGCCTTGAGGCCTCCCTATACTGGGTTCGGGGGGCTCATCTTT
CALRPPYTGFGGLIF
>few|17|TRDV1|TRDD3|TRDJ1
TGTGCTCTTGGGGACTCGTCTCCGGGGGATTACACCGATAAACTCATCTTT
CALGDSSPGDYTDKLIF
>medium-sized|23|TRDV1|TRDD3|TRDJ2
TGTGCTCTTGGGGAATGGCGACTTCGGGTCCTACTACTGGGGGATACGGACCCAGCACAACTCTTCTTT
CALGEWRLRVLLLGDTDPAQLFF
>-|15|TRDV3|TRDD3|TRDJ1
TGTGCCAGCCCAATAGGGATACGGTACACCGATAAACTCATCTTT
CASPIGIRYTDKLIF
>-|14|TRDV1|TRDD3|TRDJ1
TGTGCTCGTGGGGGAAATTATCCGCGCCCTAAACTCATCTTT
CARGGNYPRPKLIF
>-|19|TRDV1|TRDD3|TRDJ1
TGTGCTCTTGGGACCCTCTTGTACTGGGGGATACGCCTCACCGATAAACTCATCTTT
CALGTLLYWGIRLTDKLIF
>-|19|TRDV1|TRDD3|TRDJ1
TGTGCTATTGGGGAAAGTGGCCAACCGGGGGATACGGGGGGCGATAAACTCATCTTT
CAIGESGQPGDTGGDKLIF
>few|15|TRDV1|-|TRDJ1
TGTGCTCTTGGGGAGCAGTGTATTAACACCGATAAACTCATCTTT
CALGEQCINTDKLIF
>-|18|TRDV2|-|TRDJ3
TGTGCCTGTGACACCCGGGGAAATTGCTCCTGGGACACCCGACAGATGTTTTTC
CACDTRGNCSWDTRQMFF
>few|17|TRDV1|TRDD3|TRDJ1
TGTGCTCTTGGGGAACGGGGATACCTACAGGGGACCGATAAACTCATCTTT
CALGERGYLQGTDKLIF
>-|23|TRDV2|-|TRDJ3
TGTGCCTGTGACATTCCTTTTTCGACTGTGGGACCCGACCTCCTGAGCGGCACCCGACAGATGTTTTTC
CACDIPFSTVGPDLLSGTRQMFF
>medium-sized|19|TRDV2|-|TRDJ3
TGTGCCTGTGACACCGTCTCTGGCGGACGGAGCTGGGACACCCGACAGATGTTTTTC
CACDTVSGGRSWDTRQMFF
>-|30|TRDV3|TRDD3|TRDJ3
TGTGCCTCCCCCGCCAATTCCTACCTCACGGCCGGCCACGGGACCCACTGGGGGATACGAGGCTCCTGGGACACCCGACAGATGTTTTTC
CASPANSYLTAGHGTHWGIRGSWDTRQMFF
>once|18|TRDV2|TRDD3|TRDJ3
TGTGCCTGTGACATACTGGGGGGCCTGTCCTTGTACACCCGACAGATGTTTTTC
CACDILGGLSLYTRQMFF
>medium-sized|16|TRAV29/DV5|TRDD3|TRDJ1
TGTGCAGCAAGCGAGGGGATACGCTTTTCCCCTCATAAACTCATCTTT
CAASEGIRFSPHKLIF
>-|23|TRDV1|TRDD3|TRDJ1
TGTGCTCTTGGGGAAGAATGGTGTCCCTTCGACCTCGGGGATACTCCGGACACCGATAAACTCATCTTT
CALGEEWCPFDLGDTPDTDKLIF
>-|26|TRDV1|TRDD3|TRDJ1
TGTGCTCTTGGGGAACTCGGGCCCCGGTTGAGTTCCCCATACCAAACTGGGGACTTGTACACCGATAAACTCATCTTT
CALGELGPRLSSPYQTGDLYTDKLIF
>-|24|TRDV3|-|TRDJ1
TGTGCAACGTACCTGGGGGAATCGCCTTCCTATTGTACTGGCTCCTGTACGTACACCGATAAACTCATCTTT
CATYLGESPSYCTGSCTYTDKLIF
>few|15|TRDV3|TRDD3|TRDJ2
TGTGCCTTTCGAGCCGGGATACGGACCACAGCACAACTCTTCTTT
CAFRAGIRTTAQLFF
>few|14|TRDV1|-|TRDJ1
TGTGCTCTGCGCTGTGGGGTCGCCACCGATAAACTCATCTTT
CALRCGVATDKLIF
>medium-sized|14|TRAV29/DV5|-|TRDJ1
TGTGCAGCAAGTGGGGTTTTGTACACCGATAAACTCATCTTT
CAASGVLYTDKLIF
>-|14|TRDV2|-|TRDJ1
TGTGCCTGTGACATCCGCCCCAGGCCAGCAAAACTCATCTTT
CACDIRPRPAKLIF
>-|21|TRDV2|TRDD3|TRDJ3
TGTGCCTGTGACCGTGTACTGGGGGATACTCCTCCCCCCTGGGACACCCGACAGATGTTTTTC
CACDRVLGDTPPPWDTRQMFF
>few|21|TRDV3|-|TRDJ2
TGTGCCTTTTCTCTCCCGAAATTCTGGGGATCCGGGTCCTCTTTGACAGCACAACTCTTCTTT
CAFSLPKFWGSGSSLTAQLFF
>-|21|TRDV3|TRDD3|TRDJ1
TGTGCCTTACCCCTGGCCTTCCTACGCGCTGGGGGATACCTGTACACCGATAAACTCATCTTT
CALPLAFLRAGGYLYTDKLIF
>-|25|TRDV1|TRDD3|TRDJ1
TGTGCTCTTGGGGAATTATATGGGGCTTCTTTACGACCTCTACCTGGGGATACGCGGGCCGATAAACTCATCTTT
CALGELYGASLRPLPGDTRADKLIF
>-|19|TRDV2|TRDD3|TRDJ1
TGTGCCTGTGACTCGGGAATGAGGGGATACGCGATGGACACCGATAAACTCATCTTT
CACDSGMRGYAMDTDKLIF
>-|15|TRDV3|-|TRDJ1
TGTGCCTTTGTGGTCGCCCTTGGTGACACCTATACACTCATCTTT
CAFVVALGDTYTLIF
>-|15|TRDV1|-|TRDJ1
TGTGCTCTTGGGGTCCCCCTTCCCCGAACCGATAAACTCATCTTT
CALGVPLPRTDKLIF
>-|19|TRDV3|TRDD3|TRDJ1
TGTGCCTTAAAAGGACATGGCTTTTACTGGGGGATGGGAACCGATAAACTCATCTTT
CALKGHGFYWGMGTDKLIF